The next 24 T cell receptor beta chains were all read from a single sample in a study of somatic mutations in cytotoxic T cells in rheumatoid arthritis. Sequenced by immunoSEQ multiplex PCR; TCRdb stores in-frame clones only, minus some. The repertoire has some 30,000 clones, around 90% of them found once; the top ten carry about 10%. The sequencing input was CD8+ T cells sorted from blood. The origin of the receptors is an adult with rheumatoid arthritis.

The chain carries TRBV5-4 and TRBJ1-1, with D hard to call. The germline gives CDR1 SGHNT, CDR2 YYREEE (reference sequence). The CDR3 runs 13 residues. Trimming took 9 bases from V and 1 from J, leaving 13 bases between them. CDR3 amino acids: CATDTEQNTEAFF. CDR3 coding DNA: TGTGCCACGGATACAGAACAGAACACTGAAGCTTTCTTT. The variable domain in full, completed from reference TRBV5-4 and TRBJ1-1, reads ETGVTQSPTHLIKTRGQQVTLRCSSQSGHNTVSWYQQALGQGPQFIFQYYREEENGRGNFPPRFSGLQFPNYSSELNVNALELDDSALYLCATDTEQNTEAFFGQGTRLTVV.

The V and J genes are TRBV6-6 and TRBJ2-7; no reliable D call. Trimming took 7 bases from V and 0 from J, leaving 13 bases between them. The CDR3 has 14 amino acids. The germline V gene encodes CDR1 MNHNY and CDR2 SVGAGI (reference sequence). In DNA, the CDR3 is TGTGCCAGCACCTTACCCGGTAGCTCCTACGAGCAGTACTTC. This encodes CASTLPGSSYEQYF.

This clone appeared a single time. The chain employs TRBV7-9 and TRBJ2-1; D is perhaps TRBD1 (6 bases). Germline CDR1 and CDR2: SEHNR and FQNEAQ (reference sequence). The CDR3 covers 15 residues. The V gene lost 0 bases and the J gene lost 8 bases, with 14 bases spanning the gap. This chain's CDR3 is CASSLALTGIYEQFF. The CDR3 bases are TGTGCCAGCAGCTTAGCTTTAACAGGGATCTATGAGCAGTTCTTC. Full variable domain (outside the CDR3, taken from reference TRBV7-9 and TRBJ2-1): DTGVSQNPRHKITKRGQNVTFRCDPISEHNRLYWYRQTLGQGPEFLTYFQNEAQLEKSRLLSDRFSAERPKGSFSTLEIQRTEQGDSAMYLCASSLALTGIYEQFFGPGTRLTVL.

The chain recombines TRBV27 with TRBJ2-7, with 7 positions matching TRBD1. Germline V gene data show CDR1 as MNHEY and CDR2 as SMNVEV (reference sequence). After removal of 2 bases from V and 4 bases from J, the junction contained 8 bases not matched to a gene. This CDR3 contains 15 residues. The CDR3 spells CASSLIGTDFYEQYF. CDR3 nucleotides: TGTGCCAGCAGTTTAATAGGGACAGACTTTTACGAGCAGTACTTC.

The chain combines TRBV5-4 with TRBJ2-3; D gene uncertain. This CDR3 has 17 amino acids. Trimming took off 0 bases at V and 0 bases at J, with 14 bases between the two ends. Germline V gene sequence: CDR1 SGHNT, CDR2 YYREEE (reference sequence). This CDR3 reads CASSLEGRLDSTDTQYF. CDR3 coding DNA: TGTGCCAGCAGCTTGGAGGGTCGACTGGATAGCACAGATACGCAGTATTTT.

The chain uses TRBV6-4 and TRBJ1-1; tentatively, D is TRBD1 (5 bases). V lost 0 bases, J lost 9 bases, and 11 bases lay in between. The CDR3 is made up of 13 amino acids. Germline CDR1 is MRHNA and CDR2 is SNTAGT. Written as DNA, the CDR3 is TGTGCCAGCAGTGACTCCTGGGCAGGGAAAGCTTTCTTT. Amino acids: CASSDSWAGKAFF.

This sequence joins TRBV7-9 and TRBJ2-3; TRBD2 matches 14 bases. The germline gives CDR1 SEHNR, CDR2 FQNEAQ (reference sequence). Trimming removed 5 bases from V and 5 bases from J; junction bases left unmatched: 6. This CDR3 spans 16 amino acids. DNA for the CDR3: TGTGCCAGCAGCATGACTAGCGGGGGGGCAAGAGATACGCAGTATTTT. This codes for CASSMTSGGARDTQYF. The full variable domain, its missing parts supplied by reference TRBV7-9 and TRBJ2-3, is DTGVSQNPRHKITKRGQNVTFRCDPISEHNRLYWYRQTLGQGPEFLTYFQNEAQLEKSRLLSDRFSAERPKGSFSTLEIQRTEQGDSAMYLCASSMTSGGARDTQYFGPGTRLTVL.

CDR3 amino acids: CASSVEGNFYGYTF. The DNA of the CDR3 is TGTGCCAGCAGCGTAGAAGGGAATTTCTATGGCTACACCTTC. This chain links TRBV9 with TRBJ1-2; unclear D gene. CDR3 length: 14 amino acids. Looked up from germline, CDR1 is SGDLS and CDR2 is YYNGEE. The germline V and J ends were trimmed by 0 bases and 4 bases, with 10 bases remaining between them.

The rearrangement uses TRBV2 and TRBJ1-5; D unclear. CDR3 size: 13 residues. With 8 bases removed from V and 7 bases from J, the gap between germline ends came to 15 bases. Germline CDR1 and CDR2: SNHLY and FYNNEI. The CDR3 DNA reads TGTGCCAGCGGCGACTTGTCGGACCAGCCCCAGCATTTT. It codes for CASGDLSDQPQHF. The variable domain in full, completed from reference TRBV2 and TRBJ1-5, reads EPEVTQTPSHQVTQMGQEVILRCVPISNHLYFYWYRQILGQKVEFLVSFYNNEISEKSEIFDDQFSVERPDGSNFTLKIRSTKLEDSAMYFCASGDLSDQPQHFGDGTRLSIL.

This sequence joins TRBV19 and TRBJ2-4; no clear D gene. The CDR3 covers 16 residues. The V gene lost 1 base and the J gene lost 1 base, with 11 bases spanning the gap. Germline V CDR1 and CDR2: LNHDA, SQIVND (reference sequence). This chain's CDR3 is CASSIGPLGAKNIQYF. DNA for the CDR3: TGTGCCAGTAGTATAGGACCGCTCGGGGCCAAAAACATTCAGTACTTC. Combining the CDR3 with reference TRBV19 and TRBJ2-4 gives the whole variable domain DGGITQSPKYLFRKEGQNVTLSCEQNLNHDAMYWYRQDPGQGLRLIYYSQIVNDFQKGDIAEGYSVSREKKESFPLTVTSAQKNPTAFYLCASSIGPLGAKNIQYFGAGTRLSVL.

This chain connects TRBV11-3 to TRBJ2-1; 13 bases align to TRBD2. Germline V gene sequence: CDR1 SGHNT, CDR2 YENEEA. V shed 3 bases, J shed 8 bases, and the junction held 10 bases outside the gene matches. This CDR3 is built from 17 residues. CDR3 sequence: CASSFRLGTSGNYEQFF. The CDR3 DNA reads as TGTGCCAGCAGCTTCAGGCTAGGGACTAGCGGGAACTATGAGCAGTTCTTC. Together with reference TRBV11-3 and TRBJ2-1, the CDR3 gives the full variable domain: EAGVVQSPRYKIIEKKQPVAFWCNPISGHNTLYWYLQNLGQGPELLIRYENEEAVDDSQLPKDRFSAERLKGVDSTLKIQPAELGDSAVYLCASSFRLGTSGNYEQFFGPGTRLTVL.

The chain carries TRBV29-1 and TRBJ2-7; D not resolved. CDR3 length: 12 residues. Germline values: CDR1 SQVTM, CDR2 ANQGSEA. V was cut by 3 bases and J by 2 bases, with 8 bases left in between. The CDR3 spells CSVEAGTYEQYF. The CDR3 DNA sequence: TGCAGCGTTGAGGCAGGAACCTACGAGCAGTACTTC.

CDR3 bases: TGTGCCAGCACCGTGGGGGGGGTTAATTCACCCCTCCACTTT. It specifies CASTVGGVNSPLHF. V and J are TRBV28 and TRBJ1-6; maybe TRBD1 (5 bases). Germline V lookup: CDR1 MDHEN, CDR2 SYDVKM. Trimming shortened V by 7 bases and J by 6 bases, and 13 bases separated the two germline ends. The CDR3 is 14 amino acids. Full variable domain (rest looked up from reference TRBV28 and TRBJ1-6): DVKVTQSSRYLVKRTGEKVFLECVQDMDHENMFWYRQDPGLGLRLIYFSYDVKMKEKGDIPEGYSVSREKKERFSLILESASTNQTSMYLCASTVGGVNSPLHFGNGTRLTVT.

This chain connects TRBV29-1 to TRBJ2-3, with 7 nucleotides matching TRBD1. In germline, CDR1 is SQVTM, CDR2 ANQGSEA. There are 17 residues in the CDR3. With 3 bases clipped from V and 3 bases from J, the junction kept 15 bases outside the gene matches. For the CDR3, the DNA is TGCAGCGTTGATGAGGGATTGACAGGGCGATTGACAGATACGCAGTATTTT. This sequence encodes CSVDEGLTGRLTDTQYF.

The V gene is TRBV7-9, the J gene TRBJ1-2; TRBD1 aligns across 8 bases. The CDR3 length is 15 residues. Trimming cost V 7 bases and J 4 bases; bases outside gene matches: 11. Germline CDR1 SEHNR, CDR2 FQNEAQ (reference sequence). The CDR3 DNA reads as TGTGCCAGCACCTCTTCGACAGGGGATAGCTATGGCTACACCTTC. Its protein product is CASTSSTGDSYGYTF.

This clone came up once. V is TRBV27 and J is TRBJ1-4; D might be TRBD1 (6 bases). The CDR3 has 18 residues. The V gene's germline CDR1 is MNHEY and CDR2 SMNVEV (reference sequence). Trimming removed 3 bases at V and 3 bases at J, with 20 bases between. CDR3 loop: CASSFASGGLASNEKLFF. The CDR3 region has the DNA TGTGCCAGCAGTTTTGCCTCGGGGGGGCTGGCGTCTAATGAAAAACTGTTTTTT.

In the case of this clone: The germline gene is not matched at one end of the junction; a read error may be the cause. V usage is TRBV5-6 and J usage is TRBJ1-1; a weak D match, TRBD1 (6 bases). The germline V gene encodes CDR1 SGHDT and CDR2 YYEEEE. The CDR3 is 15 residues long. CDR3 nucleotides: TGTGCCAGCAGCGAATTACAGGGAGGGAACCCTGAAGCTTTCTTT. It specifies CASSELQGGNPEAFF. The complete variable domain, with remaining parts taken from reference TRBV5-6 and TRBJ1-1, reads DAGVTQSPTHLIKTRGQQVTLRCSPKSGHDTVSWYQQALGQGPQFIFQYYEEEERQRGNFPDRFSGHQFPNYSSELNVNALLLGDSALYLCASSELQGGNPEAFFGQGTRLTVV.

The chain's CDR3 is CASSQSSGGADEQFF. CDR3 in DNA: TGCGCCAGCAGCCAATCTAGCGGGGGGGCCGATGAGCAGTTCTTC. The rearrangement uses TRBV4-3 and TRBJ2-1; 12 nucleotides match TRBD2. V shed 2 bases and J 8 bases; nucleotides not matched to a gene: 4. Per germline, CDR1 LGHNA and CDR2 YSLEER. The CDR3 is made up of 15 amino acids.

V gene TRBV15 combines with J gene TRBJ2-5, with D possibly being TRBD1 or TRBD2 (6 bases each). Trimming took 5 bases from V and 5 from J, leaving 21 bases between them. Germline V lookup: CDR1 LNHNV, CDR2 YYDKDF (reference sequence). CDR3 length: 16 amino acids. This chain's CDR3 is CATSSPGDTQRETQYF. DNA of the CDR3: TGTGCCACCAGCTCACCGGGGGACACTCAGAGGGAGACCCAGTACTTC.

This chain joins TRBV10-3 and TRBJ2-7; 8 bases are shared with TRBD1. This CDR3 spans 12 amino acids. After removal of 10 bases from V and 7 bases from J, the junction contained 9 bases not matched to a gene. Germline V gene data show CDR1 as ENHRY and CDR2 as SYGVKD. CDR3 residues: CATAGGAGEQYF. In nucleotides, the CDR3 is TGTGCCACCGCAGGGGGCGCGGGAGAGCAGTACTTC.

The rearrangement uses TRBV10-3 and TRBJ1-5, with a possible D match to TRBD1 (5 bases). Germline loops: CDR1 ENHRY, CDR2 SYGVKD. This CDR3 comprises 16 residues. V gave up 4 bases and J gave up 1 base, with 14 bases separating them. The CDR3 bases are TGTGCCATCAGTGGTAGTGGGGGAGGGAGCAATCAGCCCCAGCATTTT. It is translated as CAISGSGGGSNQPQHF.

The CDR3 sequence is CASSLGPAVPSGELFF. In nucleotides, the CDR3 is TGTGCCAGCAGCTTAGGCCCAGCAGTCCCTAGCGGGGAGCTGTTTTTT. V and J are TRBV11-3 and TRBJ2-2; D ambiguous. Looked up from germline, CDR1 is SGHNT and CDR2 is YENEEA. The CDR3 sequence is 16 residues long. Trimming took 1 base from V and 7 from J, leaving 16 bases between them. Using reference TRBV11-3 and TRBJ2-2 for the parts outside the CDR3, the full variable domain is EAGVVQSPRYKIIEKKQPVAFWCNPISGHNTLYWYLQNLGQGPELLIRYENEEAVDDSQLPKDRFSAERLKGVDSTLKIQPAELGDSAVYLCASSLGPAVPSGELFFGEGSRLTVL.

The V call is TRBV6-6, the J call TRBJ2-7; D uncertain. Germline V CDR1 and CDR2: MNHNY, SVGAGI (reference sequence). Trimming removed 6 bases at V and 8 bases at J, with 17 bases between. The CDR3 consists of 13 residues. The CDR3 reads CASSPSGNSKQYF. The CDR3, as DNA: TGTGCCAGCAGCCCCTCTGGAAATAGCAAGCAGTACTTC.

The chain uses TRBV4-1 and TRBJ1-2; D is perhaps TRBD1 (6 bases). V lost 1 base to trimming and J lost 2 bases, with 11 bases between them. This CDR3 has 15 residues. Germline CDR1 and CDR2: MGHRA and YSYEKL. The CDR3 bases are TGCGCCAGCAGCCAAGTCCGGGACACCAACTATGGCTACACCTTC. Translation: CASSQVRDTNYGYTF.